This T cell receptor beta chain appears in the sequencing data of a study of CD8 T cells in Susac syndrome. Reverse transcription of 0.5 to 1 ug RNA was carried out with random hexamers. TCR beta CDR3 was amplified by immunoSEQ covering 54 Vbeta and 13 Jbeta. TCRdb recomputed calls from the immunoSEQ multiplex PCR reads with MiXCR, one row per CDR3 protein. Counted here are a few hundred thousand distinct CDR3 sequences, around 96% occurring once; the ten biggest clones make up 0.095%. Sequencing of TCR beta was undertaken in CD8+ and CD4+ T cells derived from blood. Germline CDR1 is DFQATT and CDR2 is SNEGSKA (reference sequence). The V and J ends lost 1 base and 5 bases respectively, with 11 bases between them. The CDR3 contains 13 residues.

The clonotype originates from a human donor with multiple sclerosis. The rearrangement uses TRBV20-1 and TRBJ1-1; unclear D gene. Source material: CD4+ T cells from PBMCs. Here the CDR3 DNA reads TGCAGTGCTAGAGGCGGGGTTTGGACTGAAGCTTTCTTT. It translates to CSARGGVWTEAFF.